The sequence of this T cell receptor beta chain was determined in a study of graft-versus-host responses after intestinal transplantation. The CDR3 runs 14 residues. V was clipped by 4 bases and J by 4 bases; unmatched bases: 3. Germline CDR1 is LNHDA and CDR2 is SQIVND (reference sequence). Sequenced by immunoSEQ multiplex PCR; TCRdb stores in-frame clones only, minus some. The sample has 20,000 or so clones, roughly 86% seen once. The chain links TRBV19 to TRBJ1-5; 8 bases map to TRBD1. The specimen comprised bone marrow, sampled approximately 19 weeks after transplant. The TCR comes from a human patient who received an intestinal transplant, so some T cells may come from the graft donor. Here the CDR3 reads CASSTGQGNQPQHF. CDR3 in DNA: TGTGCCAGTAGTACTGGACAGGGAAATCAGCCCCAGCATTTT. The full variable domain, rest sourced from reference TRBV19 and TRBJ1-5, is DGGITQSPKYLFRKEGQNVTLSCEQNLNHDAMYWYRQDPGQGLRLIYYSQIVNDFQKGDIAEGYSVSREKKESFPLTVTSAQKNPTAFYLCASSTGQGNQPQHFGDGTRLSIL.